This T cell receptor (beta chain) was found in a study of identical twins. Whole-study findings and limits: Instead of following the same donors, the conclusions were based on cross-sectional statistical analysis.

Donors uniformly comprised healthy Caucasians. As concerns this clonotype: Its antigen is unknown.

CDR1 is MNHEY, CDR2 SVGAGI, per germline. The V end lost 2 bases, the J end lost 4 bases, and 18 bases lay between the germline ends. The CDR3 sequence is 16 residues long. TCRdb re-called the 5' RACE reads through MiXCR, storing one row per CDR3 protein. This sample carries 500,000 to 600,000 distinct CDR3 sequences, 22% of them seen once, and the ten largest clones take under 0.95%. A further study also used this sample, focusing on T cells expressing NK-cell markers. That report adds: Each TCR beta repertoire originated in sorted T cells that were CD3+CD56+NKG2C+, CD3+CD56+NKG2C- or CD3+CD56-NKG2C+. Researchers report these clonotypes also headed the CD3+CD56-NKG2C+ fraction in a handful of donors.

The chain couples TRBV6-5 to TRBJ2-7; D is ambiguous. The specimen sequenced was CD4+ T cells sorted from blood. The receptor was isolated from a woman in her late teens or twenties in good health. CDR3 sequence (DNA): TGTGCCAGCAGTTACGGGCGTAACACCATACCATACGAGCAGTACTTC. This sequence encodes CASSYGRNTIPYEQYF.